The 3 T cell receptor beta chains below all came from one sample that was sequenced in a study of blood T cell repertoires in COVID-19. Sequenced by immunoSEQ multiplex PCR; TCRdb stores in-frame clones only, minus some. The sample contains tens of thousands of clones, 75% to 90% of which appear only once. The sequencing sample was made of peripheral blood. The receptors originated from a human donor in a cohort sampled during active COVID-19.

The CDR3 sequence: CASSPGQGAGGYTF. CDR3 in DNA: TGTGCCAGCTCGCCGGGACAGGGGGCTGGAGGCTACACCTTC. This chain uses TRBV18 with TRBJ1-2; 12 bases agree with TRBD1. The CDR3 length is 14 residues. After removal of 6 bases from V and 8 bases from J, the junction contained 7 bases not matched to a gene. Germline V gene data show CDR1 as KGHSH and CDR2 as LQKENI. Full variable domain (missing parts from reference TRBV18 and TRBJ1-2): NAGVMQNPRHLVRRRGQEARLRCSPMKGHSHVYWYRQLPEEGLKFMVYLQKENIIDESGMPKERFSAEFPKEGPSILRIQQVVRGDSAAYFCASSPGQGAGGYTFGSGTRLTVV.

The gene calls are TRBV28 and TRBJ1-1; D not resolved. The CDR3 has 13 residues. V lost 2 bases and J 3 bases, leaving 7 bases between the germline ends. Looked up from germline, CDR1 is MDHEN and CDR2 is SYDVKM. CDR3 residues: CASSLERDTEAFF. The CDR3 nucleotides read TGTGCCAGCAGTTTAGAGAGGGACACTGAAGCTTTCTTT.

Here the CDR3 DNA reads TGTGCCAGCAGCTTAAGACAGACCCTAGAGACCCAGTACTTC. The encoded protein is CASSLRQTLETQYF. The gene calls are TRBV7-8 and TRBJ2-5, with a tentative D call TRBD1 (5 bases). This CDR3 has 14 amino acids. The germline gives CDR1 SGHVS, CDR2 FQNEAQ. V was clipped by 2 bases and J by 4 bases, with 11 bases between them.